A selection of T cell receptor beta chains follows, all from one sample in a study of CD4 and CD8 cells across lung adenocarcinoma regions. MiXCR, applied by TCRdb to the PCR reads, yields one record per CDR3 protein. The repertoire holds approximately 5,000 distinct CDR3 sequences, just under 60% seen once, with about a sixth in the top ten. Material for sequencing was CD4+ T cells from the center of a lung tumor. These receptors came from a male donor with lung adenocarcinoma. The CD4 and CD8 labels of this study may be unreliable. Both conserved end residues are part of each CDR3. The D gene is left open where the match is weak.

TRBV12-3/TRBV12-4	TRBJ2-2	TRBD2	CASTKRASGNTGELFF
TRBV6-4	TRBJ2-1	TRBD2	CASSEGGRWWNEQFF
TRBV6-1	TRBJ2-1	.	CASSVLSNEQFF
TRBV11-1	TRBJ2-2	TRBD2	CASRATPGTSGSDYTGELFF
TRBV6-1	TRBJ2-1	.	CASSRWEEEQFF
TRBV6-1	.	.	CASSPGSSYEQYF
TRBV12-3/TRBV12-4	TRBJ2-2	.	CASRQGEFNTGELFF
TRBV7-8	TRBJ2-7	.	CASSLVEAHSYEQYF
TRBV7-2	TRBJ2-1	TRBD2	CASSLTAGEWDEQFF
TRBV6-1	.	.	CAGSGGAGPDTQYF
TRBV5-3	.	.	CARSPGRRHEQYF
TRBV6-1	.	.	CASSPQRGRSYEQYF
TRBV6-1	TRBJ2-3	.	CASSEGVRHDEQYF
TRBV6-1	TRBJ1-5	TRBD1	CASSGDRGRAGHQPQHF
TRBV7-2	TRBJ1-2	.	CASSPRRDTNYGYTF
TRBV6-5	.	TRBD2	CASSSGLAGEDEQYF
TRBV7-8	TRBJ2-1	.	CASTDRPRFYEQFF
TRBV5-1	.	.	CASSFRGRETQYF
TRBV6-1	TRBJ2-3	.	CASTPHGRTQDTQYF
TRBV4-3	TRBJ1-2	.	CASWGPNYGYTF
TRBV10-2	TRBJ2-4	.	CATGSKEIQYF
TRBV27	TRBJ2-1	.	CASSPRGGGRQFF
TRBV10-1	TRBJ2-3	TRBD2	CASRPGLASTDTQYF
TRBV11-2	TRBJ2-1	.	CASSLPQGLGSEQFF
TRBV7-2	.	.	CASRGGRVQSYEQYF
TRBV10-3	TRBJ2-3	.	CAGGYGVCDQETQYF
TRBV4-2	TRBJ2-1	.	CASQSGGGQNEQFF
TRBV6-1	TRBJ2-3	.	CASRARRSRNSETQYF
TRBV6-1	TRBJ2-3	.	CASSEVGHRTDTQYF
TRBV11-3	TRBJ2-1	.	CASSHGGSYNEQFF
TRBV6-1	TRBJ2-1	TRBD2	CASSVGAGGRGQFF
TRBV6-1	TRBJ2-1	.	CAGAGGRDPETQYF
TRBV7-8	.	.	CASSLLEGETQYF
TRBV11-1	TRBJ2-5	TRBD2	CASGQREQETQYF
TRBV27	.	.	CAIPSYEQYF
TRBV6-1	TRBJ2-5	.	CASSTQGETQYF
TRBV10-2	TRBJ2-1	TRBD1	CASGQGRSYNEQFF